One and the same sample provided the 6 T cell receptor beta chains below, sequenced in a study of Ad26.COV2.S vaccination and SARS-CoV-2 variants. The treatment denotes: approximately 18 received Ad26.COV2.S at low or high dose, single or two shots; about five received placebo; per-sample allocation not given. At day 63 after the first vaccine or placebo injection, samples were drawn. The protocol was immunoSEQ multiplex PCR, while the TCRdb copy is restricted to in-frame clones and leaves out a portion. The top ten clones hold approximately 4.5% of a sample with around 300,000 clones, approximately 90% of them seen once. The sample here was peripheral blood, taken in a trial of Ad26.COV2.S vaccine versus placebo. These receptor sequences come from a person between 18 and 65 years old who received the Ad26.COV2.S COVID-19 vaccine or a placebo.

As concerns this clone: This could be a read error, since a much larger clone is one nucleotide away. The chain uses TRBV9 and TRBJ2-2; D ambiguous. V was cut by 5 bases and J by 2 bases, with 4 bases left in between. Germline-derived CDR1 and CDR2 are SGDLS and YYNGEE. CDR3 size: 12 residues. DNA for the CDR3: TGTGCCAGCAGTCGAAACACCGGGGAGCTGTTTTTT. Translated: CASSRNTGELFF. The full variable domain, rest sourced from reference TRBV9 and TRBJ2-2, is DSGVTQTPKHLITATGQRVTLRCSPRSGDLSVYWYQQSLDQGLQFLIQYYNGEERAKGNILERFSAQQFPDLHSELNLSSLELGDSALYFCASSRNTGELFFGEGSRLTVL.

V usage is TRBV7-6 and J usage is TRBJ1-1, with a tentative D call TRBD1 (5 bases). Trimming took 0 bases from V and 5 from J, leaving 7 bases between them. The CDR3 has 13 amino acids. CDR1 SGHVS and CDR2 FNYEAQ come from the germline V gene. The chain's CDR3 is CASSLAGATEAFF. As DNA, the CDR3 is TGTGCCAGCAGCTTAGCCGGGGCGACTGAAGCTTTCTTT. The full variable domain, its missing parts supplied by reference TRBV7-6 and TRBJ1-1, is GAGVSQSPRYKVTKRGQDVALRCDPISGHVSLYWYRQALGQGPEFLTYFNYEAQQDKSGLPNDRFSAERPEGSISTLTIQRTEQRDSAMYRCASSLAGATEAFFGQGTRLTVV.

This rearrangement joins TRBV5-3 to TRBJ1-3; no clear D gene. TRBV5-3 is recorded as an ORF, its role being uncertain. The CDR3 has 17 residues. Trimming shortened V by 4 bases and J by 0 bases, and 17 bases separated the two germline ends. In nucleotides, the CDR3 is TGTGCCAGAAGCGCCGCCGTGAAGGGCGACTCTGGAAACACCATATATTTT. This sequence encodes CARSAAVKGDSGNTIYF.

This chain uses TRBV7-3 with TRBJ2-1, with 8 bases lining up with TRBD2. The V gene's germline CDR1 is SGHTA and CDR2 FQGTGA. V trimming: 1 base; J trimming: 9 bases; junction bases outside the gene matches: 5. The CDR3 is 14 amino acids. As DNA, the CDR3 is TGTGCCAGCAGCTTAAGCGGGGGGCGCAGTGAGCAGTTCTTC. Translating it yields CASSLSGGRSEQFF.

The CDR3 loop reads CASSIQGAYEQFF. Here the CDR3 DNA reads TGTGCCAGTAGTATACAGGGGGCTTATGAGCAGTTCTTC. J is TRBJ2-1 and V is TRBV19; 8 bases agree with TRBD1. CDR3 length: 13 amino acids. From germline, CDR1 is LNHDA and CDR2 SQIVND (reference sequence). The J segment lost 8 bases and the V segment lost 2 bases, leaving 2 bases of the junction unmatched.

This sequence joins TRBV9 and TRBJ1-1; 8 bases fit TRBD1. The CDR3 runs 13 residues. V dropped 3 bases and J dropped 8; count of bases not matched to a gene: 6. Germline loops: CDR1 SGDLS, CDR2 YYNGEE. The CDR3 DNA sequence: TGTGCCAGCAGCGCGGGACAGGCGAAGGAAGCTTTCTTT. This sequence encodes CASSAGQAKEAFF.